These 23 T cell receptor beta chains were sequenced from one sample in a study of control samples from healthy donors and cancer patients. The repertoire was sequenced with immunoSEQ multiplex PCR; TCRdb's copy has only in-frame clones and lacks some. This table holds 150,000 to 200,000 clones. The specimen sequenced was blood. The receptors come from a woman aged 30 to 39 in good health.

The chain couples TRBV7-6 to TRBJ2-1; TRBD1 is a possible D gene (6 bases). Germline CDR1 reads SGHVS; CDR2 reads FNYEAQ. The CDR3 length is 14 residues. Trimming left V 3 bases short and J 6 bases short, with 12 bases between. This CDR3 is CASSLQGTFNEQFF. CDR3 DNA sequence: TGTGCCAGCAGCTTGCAGGGGACGTTCAATGAGCAGTTCTTC.

The V gene is TRBV19, the J gene TRBJ2-1; 8 bases fit TRBD1. The CDR3 has 15 residues. CDR1 and CDR2 from the germline V gene are LNHDA and SQIVND (reference sequence). The V segment lost 3 bases and the J segment 3 bases; nucleotides outside the gene matches: 4. The CDR3 region has the DNA TGTGCCAGTAGTATGCCGGGACAGGTCTACAATGAGCAGTTCTTC. Its protein product is CASSMPGQVYNEQFF.

This chain joins TRBV11-2 and TRBJ1-2; 7 bases map to TRBD1. The germline V gene encodes CDR1 SGHAT and CDR2 FQNNGV. Losses at the gene ends were 0 bases for V and 0 bases for J; bases not matched to a gene: 7. This CDR3 is 17 amino acids long. The CDR3 DNA sequence: TGTGCCAGCAGCTTAGATCTTTGGACAGGACCTAACTATGGCTACACCTTC. It yields the protein CASSLDLWTGPNYGYTF.

The chain is built from TRBV18 and TRBJ1-1, with D unresolved. The germline V gene encodes CDR1 KGHSH and CDR2 LQKENI. V lost 3 bases and J lost 1, with 12 bases in between. The CDR3 is 15 amino acids. The CDR3 reads CASSPSVSSNTEAFF. CDR3 sequence (DNA): TGTGCCAGCTCACCGAGCGTCAGTTCGAACACTGAAGCTTTCTTT.

The chain links TRBV5-8 to TRBJ2-3; D possibly uses TRBD1 or TRBD2 (5 bases each). This CDR3 contains 14 residues. Germline V gene lookup returns CDR1 SGHTS and CDR2 YDEGEE. The ends were cut back, 6 bases at V and 1 base at J, with 12 bases in the middle. CDR3 amino acids: CASMGERRTDTQYF. The CDR3 DNA reads TGTGCCAGCATGGGGGAACGGCGCACAGATACGCAGTATTTT.

The rearrangement links TRBV7-9 to TRBJ2-7, with TRBD1 identical over 7 bases. Germline V CDR1 and CDR2: SEHNR, FQNEAQ (reference sequence). There are 14 residues in the CDR3. V lost 4 bases, J lost 3 bases, and 6 bases stayed unmatched. CDR3 DNA: TGTGCCAGCAGCTACCGGGACAGAGGCTACGAGCAGTACTTC. Translating it yields CASSYRDRGYEQYF.

The rearrangement uses TRBV7-2 and TRBJ2-4, with D uncertain. Germline lookup yields CDR1 SGHTA and CDR2 FQGNSA. This CDR3 comprises 15 residues. The V and J ends lost 5 bases and 2 bases respectively, with 13 bases between them. CDR3 in DNA: TGTGCCAGCAGCCCCCATAGAGGTACCAAAAACATTCAGTACTTC. Translating it yields CASSPHRGTKNIQYF.

The V gene is TRBV5-6, the J gene TRBJ2-3, with TRBD1 matching over 9 bases. Germline trimming cut 2 bases from V and 0 bases from J; bases unmatched to any gene: 1. The germline gives CDR1 SGHDT, CDR2 YYEEEE. The CDR3 extends over 15 amino acids. The CDR3 loop reads CASSFDRGSTDTQYF. The CDR3, as DNA: TGTGCCAGCAGCTTCGACAGGGGGAGCACAGATACGCAGTATTTT.

The rearrangement links TRBV5-1 to TRBJ2-3, with unresolved D. V was trimmed by 0 bases and J by 4 bases, leaving 3 bases between them. Germline CDR1 reads SGHRS; CDR2 reads YFSETQ. The length of the CDR3 is 12 residues. The DNA of the CDR3 is TGCGCCAGCAGCTTGGAGGCAGATACGCAGTATTTT. Its translation is CASSLEADTQYF.

The V call is TRBV4-2, the J call TRBJ1-2; tentatively, D is TRBD1 (5 bases). The V gene's germline CDR1 is LGHNA and CDR2 YNFKEQ. The CDR3 contains 14 residues. The ends were cut back, 3 bases at V and 4 bases at J, with 12 bases in the middle. The CDR3 nucleotides read TGTGCCAGCAGCCAGGGGGGAGGAGCCTATGGCTACACCTTC. This codes for CASSQGGGAYGYTF.

The gene calls are TRBV28 and TRBJ1-2; 8 bases map to TRBD1. The junction had 5 bases not matched to a gene; V was cut back by 1 base and J by 4 bases. Germline V lookup: CDR1 MDHEN, CDR2 SYDVKM. There are 15 residues in the CDR3. CDR3 sequence: CASSLSDRGVYGYTF. The CDR3 DNA reads as TGTGCCAGCAGTTTATCCGACAGGGGAGTCTATGGCTACACCTTC.

The J gene is TRBJ2-5, the V gene TRBV5-1, with a weak D call TRBD1 (5 bases). Germline-derived CDR1 and CDR2 are SGHRS and YFSETQ. The CDR3 sequence is 14 residues long. The V end was cut by 4 bases, the J end by 2 bases, with 12 bases between. The CDR3 loop reads CASSPGHRQETQYF. CDR3 in DNA: TGCGCCAGCAGCCCCGGACATCGACAAGAGACCCAGTACTTC.

This sequence joins TRBV10-1 and TRBJ1-2; D gene uncertain. CDR3 size: 13 residues. Trimming left V 6 bases short and J 6 bases short, with 14 bases between. Germline CDR1 WNHNN, CDR2 SYGVQD (reference sequence). The CDR3 spells CASSPSWKDGYTF. In DNA, the CDR3 is TGCGCCAGCAGCCCTAGCTGGAAAGATGGCTACACCTTC.

The rearrangement uses TRBV18 and TRBJ2-7; D is perhaps TRBD1 (5 bases). The germline gives CDR1 KGHSH, CDR2 LQKENI. Trimming took off 5 bases at V and 5 bases at J, with 13 bases between the two ends. The CDR3 spans 13 residues. The CDR3 DNA reads as TGTGCCAGCTCATTTTCACAGGTGAACGAGCAGTACTTC. Its protein is CASSFSQVNEQYF.

The chain couples TRBV24-1 to TRBJ1-5; 10 positions match TRBD1. The V gene's germline CDR1 is KGHDR and CDR2 SFDVKD. This CDR3 is built from 15 residues. Trimming took 4 bases from V and 5 from J; bases not matched to a gene: 4. The CDR3 region is CATSDPTGGHQPQHF. The CDR3 bases are TGTGCCACCAGTGACCCGACAGGGGGCCATCAGCCCCAGCATTTT.

This chain uses TRBV4-2 with TRBJ2-3, with unresolved D. CDR1 is LGHNA and CDR2 is YNFKEQ in the germline V gene. CDR3 length: 15 amino acids. V lost 0 bases and J lost 0, with 7 bases in between. CDR3 DNA sequence: TGTGCCAGCAGCCAAGACGGTGCTAGCACAGATACGCAGTATTTT. Its translation is CASSQDGASTDTQYF.

The chain combines TRBV7-9 with TRBJ1-2; 11 bases are shared with TRBD1. The V and J ends lost 1 base and 4 bases, in that order; junction bases with no gene match: 11. The CDR3 spans 18 residues. Germline V gene data show CDR1 as SEHNR and CDR2 as FQNEAQ (reference sequence). CDR3 nucleotide sequence: TGTGCCAGCAGCTTAGATCTGTGGACAGGGGGCGCCGGCTATGGCTACACCTTC. Translating gives CASSLDLWTGGAGYGYTF. Full variable domain (remainder filled in from reference TRBV7-9 and TRBJ1-2): DTGVSQNPRHKITKRGQNVTFRCDPISEHNRLYWYRQTLGQGPEFLTYFQNEAQLEKSRLLSDRFSAERPKGSFSTLEIQRTEQGDSAMYLCASSLDLWTGGAGYGYTFGSGTRLTVV.

This CDR3 reads CASSLDRGTDTQYF. The CDR3 DNA is TGTGCCAGCAGCTTAGACAGGGGCACAGATACGCAGTATTTT. The chain has TRBV7-9 and TRBJ2-3; D possibly corresponds to TRBD1 (6 bases). Germline V gene lookup returns CDR1 SEHNR and CDR2 FQNEAQ (reference sequence). Trimming left V 1 base short and J 1 base short, with 6 bases between. The CDR3 totals 14 residues.

The chain is built from TRBV7-9 and TRBJ2-7; 12 bases are shared with TRBD1. V lost 3 bases and J lost 6; bases outside the gene matches: 6. This CDR3 is 15 amino acids long. The germline CDR1 and CDR2 sequences are SEHNR and FQNEAQ (reference sequence). The CDR3 region has the DNA TGTGCCAGCAGCTTCCTCGGGACAGGGGGCAGCGAGCAGTACTTC. Its translation is CASSFLGTGGSEQYF.

The rearrangement uses TRBV28 and TRBJ1-5; 9 bases line up with TRBD1. CDR1 and CDR2 (germline): MDHEN, SYDVKM. V lost 6 bases, J lost 0 bases, and 9 bases stayed unmatched. The CDR3 extends over 17 amino acids. The CDR3 DNA sequence: TGTGCCAGCAGAACAGGGGGCGCGGCGTATAGCAATCAGCCCCAGCATTTT. Encoded protein: CASRTGGAAYSNQPQHF.

The chain couples TRBV6-5 to TRBJ1-4; 7 nucleotides agree with TRBD1. The germline V gene has CDR1 MNHEY and CDR2 SVGAGI. With 2 bases clipped from V and 8 bases from J, the junction kept 5 bases outside the gene matches. CDR3 length equals 14 residues. The CDR3 reads CASSYRGPKEKLFF. In nucleotides, the CDR3 is TGTGCCAGCAGTTACAGGGGGCCAAAGGAAAAACTGTTTTTT.

J is TRBJ1-1 and V is TRBV5-4, with D unclear. The ends were cut back, 3 bases at V and 8 bases at J, with 11 bases in the middle. This CDR3 contains 12 residues. Germline values: CDR1 SGHNT, CDR2 YYREEE (reference sequence). The CDR3 region has the DNA TGTGCCAGCAGCTCAGTACCGACGGAAGCTTTCTTT. It encodes CASSSVPTEAFF.

The gene calls are TRBV7-3 and TRBJ1-1; perhaps TRBD1 as D (5 bases). The CDR3 totals 13 residues. CDR1 SGHTA and CDR2 FQGTGA come from the germline V gene. Trimming removed 2 bases from V and 5 bases from J, with 9 bases in between. CDR3 sequence (DNA): TGTGCCAGCAGCTTACAGGGAGGTACTGAAGCTTTCTTT. It codes for CASSLQGGTEAFF. The full variable domain, with the rest looked up from reference TRBV7-3 and TRBJ1-1, is GAGVSQTPSNKVTEKGKYVELRCDPISGHTALYWYRQSLGQGPEFLIYFQGTGAADDSGLPNDRFFAVRPEGSVSTLKIQRTERGDSAVYLCASSLQGGTEAFFGQGTRLTVV.